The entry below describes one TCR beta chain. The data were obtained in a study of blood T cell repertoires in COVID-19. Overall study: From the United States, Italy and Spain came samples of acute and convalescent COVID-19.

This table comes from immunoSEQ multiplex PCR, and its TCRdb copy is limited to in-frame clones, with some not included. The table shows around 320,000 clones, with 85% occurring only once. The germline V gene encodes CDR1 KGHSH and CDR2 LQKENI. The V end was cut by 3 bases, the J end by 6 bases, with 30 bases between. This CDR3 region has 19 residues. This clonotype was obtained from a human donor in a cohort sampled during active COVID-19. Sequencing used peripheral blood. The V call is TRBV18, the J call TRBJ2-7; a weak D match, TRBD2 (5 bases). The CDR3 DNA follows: TGTGCCAGCTCACCTGATATCTTTTTATGGGAGCCCCGCGATCGCGAGCAGTACTTC. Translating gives CASSPDIFLWEPRDREQYF.